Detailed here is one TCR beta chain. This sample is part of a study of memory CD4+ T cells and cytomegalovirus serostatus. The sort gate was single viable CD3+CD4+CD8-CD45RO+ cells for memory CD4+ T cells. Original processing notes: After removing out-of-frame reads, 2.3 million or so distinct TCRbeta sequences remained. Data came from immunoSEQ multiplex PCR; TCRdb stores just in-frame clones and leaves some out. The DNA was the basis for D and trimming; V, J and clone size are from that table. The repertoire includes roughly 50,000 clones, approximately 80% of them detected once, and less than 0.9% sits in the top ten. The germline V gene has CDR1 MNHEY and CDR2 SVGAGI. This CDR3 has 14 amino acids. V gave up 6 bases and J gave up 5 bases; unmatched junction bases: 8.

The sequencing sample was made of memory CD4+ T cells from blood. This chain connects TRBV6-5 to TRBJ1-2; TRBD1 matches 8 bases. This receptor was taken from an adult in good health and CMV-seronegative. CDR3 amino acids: CASRTGQADYGYTF. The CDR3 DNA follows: TGTGCCAGCAGGACGGGACAGGCAGATTATGGCTACACCTTC.